This T cell receptor beta chain is drawn from a study of blood T cells in healthy people across ages. A sample-barcoded 5' primer and a J-beta primer mix were used in a second PCR of roughly 7 to 11 cycles. TCRdb used MiXCR to reprocess the 5' RACE reads, holding one entry per CDR3 protein. The profile shows approximately 1,100,000 distinct CDR3 sequences, around 45% of them singletons. Comments on this clonotype: The junction does not match germline at one end; this may be a read error.

CDR3 length: 15 residues. The germline V gene has CDR1 MNHNY and CDR2 SVGAGI (reference sequence). The receptor was derived from a woman aged 55-69 years in good health. Sequencing used blood. V usage is TRBV6-6 and J usage is TRBJ2-4, with D hard to call. The tail of the sequence fits TRBJ2-7 better, so the J call may be wrong. In DNA form, the CDR3 reads TGTGCCAGCGGTTACTCTAGGAATCGAGCGTACGAGCAGTACTTC. As protein: CASGYSRNRAYEQYF.